This T cell receptor beta chain emerged from a study of blood T cell repertoires in COVID-19. The data were produced by immunoSEQ multiplex PCR, yet TCRdb's version contains in-frame clones alone and is incomplete. The data contain approximately 360,000 clones, approximately 90% of them singletons. Assignment of participants to cohorts was predicated upon participant-reported clinical history. This clone was recorded only once. Material: PBMCs or T cells enriched from blood (not recorded which). The origin of this receptor is a woman aged 25 to 39 with acute COVID-19.

In DNA, the CDR3 is TGTGCCAGCAGTGAAGCCAATTACAGGGTAGGTCAGCCCCAGCATTTT. It specifies CASSEANYRVGQPQHF. V and J are TRBV6-1 and TRBJ1-5, with D possibly TRBD1 on 6 matching bases. The ends were cut back, 0 bases at V and 6 bases at J, with 15 bases in the middle. The CDR3 length is 16 residues. Germline V gene lookup returns CDR1 MNHNS and CDR2 SASEGT.